The entry below gives a single T cell receptor beta chain sequence along with its context. The sample comes from a study of control samples from healthy donors and cancer patients. From germline, CDR1 is ENHRY and CDR2 SYGVKD. The CDR3 sequence is 16 residues long. The trim removed 2 bases at V and 3 bases at J, leaving 6 bases unmatched. Profiling relied on immunoSEQ multiplex PCR, and the TCRdb table lists in-frame clones only, not all of them. The table includes some 130,000 clones, about nine tenths detected once. The TCR sequence derives from a man between 50 and 59 years old with head and neck cancer. The sequenced material came from PBMCs. The chain carries TRBV10-3 and TRBJ2-3, with 9 bases aligning to TRBD2. Here the CDR3 DNA reads TGTGCCATCAGTGAGGGCGGGAGGGCCCGGACAGATACGCAGTATTTT. Translated, it gives CAISEGGRARTDTQYF.